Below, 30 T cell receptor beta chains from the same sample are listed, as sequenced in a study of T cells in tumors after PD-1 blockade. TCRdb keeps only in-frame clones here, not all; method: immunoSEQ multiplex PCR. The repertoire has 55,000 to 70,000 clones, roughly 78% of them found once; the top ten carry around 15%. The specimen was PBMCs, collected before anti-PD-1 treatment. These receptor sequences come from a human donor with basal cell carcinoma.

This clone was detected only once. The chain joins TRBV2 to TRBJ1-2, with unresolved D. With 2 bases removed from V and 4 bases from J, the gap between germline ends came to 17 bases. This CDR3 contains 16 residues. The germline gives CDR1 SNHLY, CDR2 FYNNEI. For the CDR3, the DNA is TGTGCCAGCAGTGAAACCGTACCAGCGGGGATCTATGGCTACACCTTC. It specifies CASSETVPAGIYGYTF.

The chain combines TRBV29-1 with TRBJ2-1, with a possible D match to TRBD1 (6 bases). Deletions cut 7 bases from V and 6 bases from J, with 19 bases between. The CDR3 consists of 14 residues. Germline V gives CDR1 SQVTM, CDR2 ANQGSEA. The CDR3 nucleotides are TGCAGCGCCCGGACAGCTCCGGCGGGCAATGAGCAGTTCTTC. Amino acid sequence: CSARTAPAGNEQFF.

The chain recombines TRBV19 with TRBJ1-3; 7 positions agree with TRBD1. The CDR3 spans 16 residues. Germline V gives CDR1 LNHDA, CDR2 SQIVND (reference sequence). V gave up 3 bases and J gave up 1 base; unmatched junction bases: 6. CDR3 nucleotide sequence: TGTGCCAGTAGTATTAGGGGGCTCAGGTCTGGAAACACCATATATTTT. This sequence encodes CASSIRGLRSGNTIYF.

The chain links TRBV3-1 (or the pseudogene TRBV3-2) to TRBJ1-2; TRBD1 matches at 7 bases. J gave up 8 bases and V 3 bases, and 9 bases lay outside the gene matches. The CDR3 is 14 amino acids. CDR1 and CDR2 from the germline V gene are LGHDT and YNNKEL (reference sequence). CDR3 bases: TGTGCCAGCAGCCACCTCAGACAGGGCGGCGGCTACACCTTC. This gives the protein CASSHLRQGGGYTF.

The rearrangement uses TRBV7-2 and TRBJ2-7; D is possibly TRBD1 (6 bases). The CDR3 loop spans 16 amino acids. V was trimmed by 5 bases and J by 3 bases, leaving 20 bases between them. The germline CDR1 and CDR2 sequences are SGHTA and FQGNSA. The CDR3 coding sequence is TGTGCCAGCAGCCCCAGATTAGACAGGTCGGACTACGAGCAGTACTTC. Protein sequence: CASSPRLDRSDYEQYF. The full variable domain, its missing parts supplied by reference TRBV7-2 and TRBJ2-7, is GAGVSQSPSNKVTEKGKDVELRCDPISGHTALYWYRQSLGQGLEFLIYFQGNSAPDKSGLPSDRFSAERTGGSVSTLTIQRTQQEDSAVYLCASSPRLDRSDYEQYFGPGTRLTVT.

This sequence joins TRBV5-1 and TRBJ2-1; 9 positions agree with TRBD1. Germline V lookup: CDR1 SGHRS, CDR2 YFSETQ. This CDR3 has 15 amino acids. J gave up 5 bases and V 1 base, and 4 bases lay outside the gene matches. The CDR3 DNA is TGCGCCAGCAGCTTGCAGGGACAGGGTAACAATGAGCAGTTCTTC. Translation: CASSLQGQGNNEQFF.

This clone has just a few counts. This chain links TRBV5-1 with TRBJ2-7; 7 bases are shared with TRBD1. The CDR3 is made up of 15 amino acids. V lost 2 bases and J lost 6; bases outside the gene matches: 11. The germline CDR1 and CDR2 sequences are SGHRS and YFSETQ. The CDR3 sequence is CASSLRTGVMGEQYF. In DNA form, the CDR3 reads TGCGCCAGCAGCTTACGAACAGGGGTAATGGGCGAGCAGTACTTC.

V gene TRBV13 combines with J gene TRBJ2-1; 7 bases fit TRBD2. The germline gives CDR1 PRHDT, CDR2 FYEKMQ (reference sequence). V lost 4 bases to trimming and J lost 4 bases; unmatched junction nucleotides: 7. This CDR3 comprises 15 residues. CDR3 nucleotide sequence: TGTGCCAGCAGCTCCGCGGGGGAAGGATACAATGAGCAGTTCTTC. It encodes CASSSAGEGYNEQFF. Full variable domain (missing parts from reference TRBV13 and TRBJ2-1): AAGVIQSPRHLIKEKRETATLKCYPIPRHDTVYWYQQGPGQDPQFLISFYEKMQSDKGSIPDRFSAQQFSDYHSELNMSSLELGDSALYFCASSSAGEGYNEQFFGPGTRLTVL.

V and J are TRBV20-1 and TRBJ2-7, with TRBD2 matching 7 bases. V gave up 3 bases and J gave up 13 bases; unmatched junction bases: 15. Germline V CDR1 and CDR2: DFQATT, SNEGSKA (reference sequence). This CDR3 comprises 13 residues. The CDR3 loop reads CSASAGDLVTSYF. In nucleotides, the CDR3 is TGCAGTGCTAGTGCCGGGGATTTGGTGACTAGCTACTTC.

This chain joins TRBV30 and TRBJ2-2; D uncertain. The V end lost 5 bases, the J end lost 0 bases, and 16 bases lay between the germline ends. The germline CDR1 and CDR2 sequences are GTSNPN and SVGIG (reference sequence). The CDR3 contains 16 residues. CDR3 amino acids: CAWSKTRRANTGELFF. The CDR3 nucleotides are TGTGCCTGGTCCAAAACCCGGAGAGCGAACACCGGGGAGCTGTTTTTT.

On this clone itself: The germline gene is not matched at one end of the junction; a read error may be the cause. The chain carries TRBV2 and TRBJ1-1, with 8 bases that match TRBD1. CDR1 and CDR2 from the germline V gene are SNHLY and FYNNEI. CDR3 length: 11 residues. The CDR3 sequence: CASRMDREGFF. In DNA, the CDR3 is TGTGCCAGCAGAATGGACAGGGAAGGTTTCTTT. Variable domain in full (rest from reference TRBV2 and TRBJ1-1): EPEVTQTPSHQVTQMGQEVILRCVPISNHLYFYWYRQILGQKVEFLVSFYNNEISEKSEIFDDQFSVERPDGSNFTLKIRSTKLEDSAMYFCASRMDREGFFGQGTRLTVV.

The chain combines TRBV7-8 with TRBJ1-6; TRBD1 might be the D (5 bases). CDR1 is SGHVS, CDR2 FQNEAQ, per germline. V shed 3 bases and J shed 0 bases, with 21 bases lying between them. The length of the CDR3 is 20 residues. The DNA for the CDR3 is TGTGCCAGCAGCTTCGGCCCCAACAGGTACTTTAGCTCCTATAATTCACCCCTCCACTTT. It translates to CASSFGPNRYFSSYNSPLHF.

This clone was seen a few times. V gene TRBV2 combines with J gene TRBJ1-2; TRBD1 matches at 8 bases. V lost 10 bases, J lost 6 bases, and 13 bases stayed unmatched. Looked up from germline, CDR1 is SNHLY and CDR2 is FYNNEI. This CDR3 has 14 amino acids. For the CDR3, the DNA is TGTGCCAACATCAACCGGGACAGGTCTAATGGCTACACCTTC. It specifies CANINRDRSNGYTF.

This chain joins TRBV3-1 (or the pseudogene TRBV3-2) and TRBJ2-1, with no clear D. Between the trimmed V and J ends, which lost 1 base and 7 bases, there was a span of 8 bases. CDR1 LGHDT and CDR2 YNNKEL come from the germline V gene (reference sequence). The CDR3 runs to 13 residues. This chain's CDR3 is CASSQGDGNEQFF. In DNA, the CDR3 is TGTGCCAGCAGCCAAGGTGACGGGAATGAGCAGTTCTTC.

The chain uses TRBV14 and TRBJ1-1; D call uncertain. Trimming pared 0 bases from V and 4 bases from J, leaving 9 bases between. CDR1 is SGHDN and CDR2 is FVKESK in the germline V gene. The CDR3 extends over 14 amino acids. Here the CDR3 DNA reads TGTGCCAGCAGCCAAGAAACGTGGGCCACTGAAGCTTTCTTT. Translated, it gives CASSQETWATEAFF.

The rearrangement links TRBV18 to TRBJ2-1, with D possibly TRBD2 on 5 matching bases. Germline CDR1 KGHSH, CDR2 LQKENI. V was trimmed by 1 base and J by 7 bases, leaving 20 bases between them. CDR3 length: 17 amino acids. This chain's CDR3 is CASSPRVGEPAWNEQFF. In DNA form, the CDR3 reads TGTGCCAGCTCACCACGAGTCGGGGAACCTGCTTGGAATGAGCAGTTCTTC.

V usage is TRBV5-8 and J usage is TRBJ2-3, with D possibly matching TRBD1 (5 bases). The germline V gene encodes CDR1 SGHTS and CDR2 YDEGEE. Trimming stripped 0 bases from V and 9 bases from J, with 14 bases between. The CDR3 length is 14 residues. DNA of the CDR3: TGTGCCAGCAGCTTGGTGCTCGCCCAGGGCACGCAGTATTTT. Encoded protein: CASSLVLAQGTQYF. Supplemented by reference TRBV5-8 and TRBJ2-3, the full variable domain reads EAGVTQSPTHLIKTRGQQATLRCSPISGHTSVYWYQQALGLGLQFLLWYDEGEERNRGNFPPRFSGRQFPNYSSELNVNALELEDSALYLCASSLVLAQGTQYFGPGTRLTVL.

The CDR3, as DNA: TGTGCCAGTACCCCGGACAGACGCGGCTACACCTTC. It specifies CASTPDRRGYTF. J is TRBJ1-2 and V is TRBV19; D possibly corresponds to TRBD1 (6 bases). CDR1 LNHDA and CDR2 SQIVND come from the germline V gene (reference sequence). The CDR3 sequence is 12 residues long. The V end lost 7 bases, the J end lost 8 bases, and 14 bases lay between the germline ends. The complete variable domain, with remaining parts taken from reference TRBV19 and TRBJ1-2, reads DGGITQSPKYLFRKEGQNVTLSCEQNLNHDAMYWYRQDPGQGLRLIYYSQIVNDFQKGDIAEGYSVSREKKESFPLTVTSAQKNPTAFYLCASTPDRRGYTFGSGTRLTVV.

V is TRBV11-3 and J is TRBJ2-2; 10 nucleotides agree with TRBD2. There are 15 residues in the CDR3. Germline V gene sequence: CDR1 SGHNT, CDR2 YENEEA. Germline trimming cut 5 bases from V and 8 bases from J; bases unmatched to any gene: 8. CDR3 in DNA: TGTGCCAGCAGCCCTCTAGCGGGGGCCTTAGGGGAGCTGTTTTTT. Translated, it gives CASSPLAGALGELFF.

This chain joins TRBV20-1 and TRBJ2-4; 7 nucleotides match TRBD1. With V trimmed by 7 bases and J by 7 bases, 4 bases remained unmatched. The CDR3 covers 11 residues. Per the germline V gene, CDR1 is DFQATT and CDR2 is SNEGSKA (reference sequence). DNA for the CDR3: TGCAGTGTTCGGGACAGCAACATTCAGTACTTC. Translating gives CSVRDSNIQYF.

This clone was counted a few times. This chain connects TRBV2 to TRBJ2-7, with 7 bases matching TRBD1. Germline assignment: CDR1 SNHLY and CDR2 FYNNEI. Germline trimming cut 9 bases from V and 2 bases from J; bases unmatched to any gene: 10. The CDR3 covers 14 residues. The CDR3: CASNREGTAYEQYF. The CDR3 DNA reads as TGTGCCAGTAATAGAGAGGGGACAGCCTACGAGCAGTACTTC.

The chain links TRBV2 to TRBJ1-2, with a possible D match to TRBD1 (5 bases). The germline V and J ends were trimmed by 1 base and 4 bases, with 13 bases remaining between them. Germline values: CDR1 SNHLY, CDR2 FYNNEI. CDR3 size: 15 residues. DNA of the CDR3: TGTGCCAGCAGTGAAGGTGGTTCTGGGGGCTATGGCTACACCTTC. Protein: CASSEGGSGGYGYTF. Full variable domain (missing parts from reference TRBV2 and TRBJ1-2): EPEVTQTPSHQVTQMGQEVILRCVPISNHLYFYWYRQILGQKVEFLVSFYNNEISEKSEIFDDQFSVERPDGSNFTLKIRSTKLEDSAMYFCASSEGGSGGYGYTFGSGTRLTVV.

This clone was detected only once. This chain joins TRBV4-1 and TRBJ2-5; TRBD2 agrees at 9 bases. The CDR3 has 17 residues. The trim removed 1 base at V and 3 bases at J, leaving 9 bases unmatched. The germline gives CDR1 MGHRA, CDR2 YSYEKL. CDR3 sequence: CASSQGRKRGEEETQYF. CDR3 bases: TGCGCCAGCAGCCAAGGCCGGAAGCGGGGGGAGGAAGAGACCCAGTACTTC.

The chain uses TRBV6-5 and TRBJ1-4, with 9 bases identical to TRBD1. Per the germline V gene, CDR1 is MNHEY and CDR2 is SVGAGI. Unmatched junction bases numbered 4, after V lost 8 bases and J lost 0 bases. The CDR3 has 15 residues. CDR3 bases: TGTGCCAGCGGGAGACAGGGGGCAACTAATGAAAAACTGTTTTTT. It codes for CASGRQGATNEKLFF.

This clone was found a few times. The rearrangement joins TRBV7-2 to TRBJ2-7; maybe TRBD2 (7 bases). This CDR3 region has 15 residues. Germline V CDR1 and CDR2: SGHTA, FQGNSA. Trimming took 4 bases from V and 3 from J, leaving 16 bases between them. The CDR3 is CASSSPRGAHYEQYF. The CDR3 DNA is TGTGCCAGCAGCTCCCCTCGGGGGGCCCACTACGAGCAGTACTTC.

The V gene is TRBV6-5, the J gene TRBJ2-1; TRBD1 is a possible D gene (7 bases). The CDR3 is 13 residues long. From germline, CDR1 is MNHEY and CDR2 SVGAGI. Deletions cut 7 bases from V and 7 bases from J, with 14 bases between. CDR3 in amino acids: CASMSGGYNEQFF. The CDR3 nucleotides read TGTGCCAGCATGTCAGGGGGGTATAATGAGCAGTTCTTC.

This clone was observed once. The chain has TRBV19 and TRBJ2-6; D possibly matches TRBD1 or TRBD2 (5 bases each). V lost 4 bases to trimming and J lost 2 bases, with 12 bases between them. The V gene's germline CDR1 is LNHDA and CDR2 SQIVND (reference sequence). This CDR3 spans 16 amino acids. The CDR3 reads CASSNRGTPGANVLTF. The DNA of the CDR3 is TGTGCCAGTAGTAACCGGGGCACCCCTGGGGCCAACGTCCTGACTTTC. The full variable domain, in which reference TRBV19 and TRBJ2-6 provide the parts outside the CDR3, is DGGITQSPKYLFRKEGQNVTLSCEQNLNHDAMYWYRQDPGQGLRLIYYSQIVNDFQKGDIAEGYSVSREKKESFPLTVTSAQKNPTAFYLCASSNRGTPGANVLTFGAGSRLTVL.

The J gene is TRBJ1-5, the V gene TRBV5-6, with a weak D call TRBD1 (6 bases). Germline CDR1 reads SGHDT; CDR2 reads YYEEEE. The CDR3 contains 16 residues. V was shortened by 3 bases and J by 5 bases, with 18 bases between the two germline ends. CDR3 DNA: TGTGCCAGCAGCTCGATCCGGCAGGGGAGGGATCAGCCCCAGCATTTT. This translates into CASSSIRQGRDQPQHF. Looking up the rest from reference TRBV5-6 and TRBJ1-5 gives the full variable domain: DAGVTQSPTHLIKTRGQQVTLRCSPKSGHDTVSWYQQALGQGPQFIFQYYEEEERQRGNFPDRFSGHQFPNYSSELNVNALLLGDSALYLCASSSIRQGRDQPQHFGDGTRLSIL.

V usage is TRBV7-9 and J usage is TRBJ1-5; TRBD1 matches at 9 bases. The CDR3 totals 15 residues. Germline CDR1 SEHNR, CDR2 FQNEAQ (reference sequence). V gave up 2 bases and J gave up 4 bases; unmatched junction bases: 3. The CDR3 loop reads CASSLTTGGNQPQHF. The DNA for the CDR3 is TGTGCCAGCAGCTTAACGACAGGGGGGAATCAGCCCCAGCATTTT.

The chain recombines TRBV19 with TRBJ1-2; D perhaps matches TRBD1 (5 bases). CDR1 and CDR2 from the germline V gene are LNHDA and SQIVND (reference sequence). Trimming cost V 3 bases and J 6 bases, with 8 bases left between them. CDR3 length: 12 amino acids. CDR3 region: CASSMLGDGYTF. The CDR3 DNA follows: TGTGCCAGTAGTATGTTAGGGGATGGCTACACCTTC. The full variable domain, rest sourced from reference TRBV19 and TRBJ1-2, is DGGITQSPKYLFRKEGQNVTLSCEQNLNHDAMYWYRQDPGQGLRLIYYSQIVNDFQKGDIAEGYSVSREKKESFPLTVTSAQKNPTAFYLCASSMLGDGYTFGSGTRLTVV.